This T cell receptor beta chain was captured by sequencing in a study of blood T cell repertoires in COVID-19. Background on the study: Collection of acute and convalescent COVID-19 samples took place in the United States, Italy and Spain. PBMCs, B-cell-depleted T cells, or T cells provided the cDNA or gDNA that made up the material.

This clone was counted a single time. The V and J ends lost 0 bases and 7 bases respectively, with 12 bases between them. The germline V gene encodes CDR1 GTSNPN and CDR2 SVGIG (reference sequence). The CDR3 contains 14 residues. Under the authors' procedure: Reference gene primer amplification gave nucleated cell count estimates. TCRdb's table, derived via immunoSEQ multiplex PCR, lists solely in-frame clones and lacks some. The V and J calls and clone size are taken from that table; D and trimming were inferred from the DNA. This table holds about 280,000 clones, about 89% found once. The clonotype originates from a man aged 40-55 years with acute or convalescent COVID-19. The genes are TRBV30 and TRBJ1-4; D perhaps matches TRBD1 (5 bases). The sequencing sample was made of peripheral blood. DNA of the CDR3: TGTGCCTGGAGTGTGTCGCAGGGTATTGAAAAACTGTTTTTT. Translated, it gives CAWSVSQGIEKLFF.